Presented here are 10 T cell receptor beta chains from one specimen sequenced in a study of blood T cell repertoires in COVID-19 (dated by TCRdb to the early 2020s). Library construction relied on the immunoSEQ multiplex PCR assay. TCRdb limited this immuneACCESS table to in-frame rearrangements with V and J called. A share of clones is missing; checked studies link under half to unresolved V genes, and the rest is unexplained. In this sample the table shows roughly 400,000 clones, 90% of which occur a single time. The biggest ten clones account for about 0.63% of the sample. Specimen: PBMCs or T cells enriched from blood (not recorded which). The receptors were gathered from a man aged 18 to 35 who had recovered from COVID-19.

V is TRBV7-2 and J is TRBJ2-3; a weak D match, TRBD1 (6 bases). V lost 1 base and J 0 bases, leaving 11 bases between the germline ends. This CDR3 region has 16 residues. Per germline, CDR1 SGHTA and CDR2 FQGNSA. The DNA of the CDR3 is TGTGCCAGCAGCTTAGACAGGGCTTCTAGCACAGATACGCAGTATTTT. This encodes CASSLDRASSTDTQYF.

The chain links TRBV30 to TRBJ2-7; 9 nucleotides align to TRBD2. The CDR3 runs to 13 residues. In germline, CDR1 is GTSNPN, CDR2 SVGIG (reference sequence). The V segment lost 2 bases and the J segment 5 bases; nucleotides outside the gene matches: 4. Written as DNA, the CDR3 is TGTGCCTGGAGTCTTCTAGCGGGAAACGAGCAGTACTTC. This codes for CAWSLLAGNEQYF.

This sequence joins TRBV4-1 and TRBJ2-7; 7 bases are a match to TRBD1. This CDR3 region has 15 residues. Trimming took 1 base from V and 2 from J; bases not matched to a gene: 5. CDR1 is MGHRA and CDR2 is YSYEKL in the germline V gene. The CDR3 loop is CASSQGQGRPYEQYF. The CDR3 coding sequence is TGCGCCAGCAGCCAAGGACAGGGTAGACCCTACGAGCAGTACTTC.

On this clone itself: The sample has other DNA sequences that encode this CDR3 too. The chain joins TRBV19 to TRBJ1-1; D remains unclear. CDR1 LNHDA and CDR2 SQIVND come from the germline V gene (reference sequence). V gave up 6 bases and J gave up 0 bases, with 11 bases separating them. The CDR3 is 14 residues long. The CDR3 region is CASRRISLNTEAFF. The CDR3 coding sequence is TGTGCCAGTAGGAGGATTAGTCTGAACACTGAAGCTTTCTTT.

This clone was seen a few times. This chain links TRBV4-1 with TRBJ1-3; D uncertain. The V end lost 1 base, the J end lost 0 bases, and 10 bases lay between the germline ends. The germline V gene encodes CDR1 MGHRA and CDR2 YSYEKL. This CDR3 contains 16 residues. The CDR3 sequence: CASSQGGLLSGNTIYF. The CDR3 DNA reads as TGCGCCAGCAGCCAAGGAGGGCTGCTCTCTGGAAACACCATATATTTT.

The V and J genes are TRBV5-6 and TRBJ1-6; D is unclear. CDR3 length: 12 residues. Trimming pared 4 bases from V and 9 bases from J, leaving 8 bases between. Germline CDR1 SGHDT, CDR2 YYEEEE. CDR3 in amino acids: CASSMGVSPLHF. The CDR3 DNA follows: TGTGCCAGCAGCATGGGAGTTTCACCCCTCCACTTT.

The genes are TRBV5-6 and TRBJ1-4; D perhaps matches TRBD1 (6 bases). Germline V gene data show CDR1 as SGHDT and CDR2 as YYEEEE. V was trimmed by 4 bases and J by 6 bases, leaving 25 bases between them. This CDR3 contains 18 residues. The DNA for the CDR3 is TGTGCCAGCAGCGCCACCGGGGGGGCGCGAGGTGGTGATGAAAAACTGTTTTTT. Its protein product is CASSATGGARGGDEKLFF.

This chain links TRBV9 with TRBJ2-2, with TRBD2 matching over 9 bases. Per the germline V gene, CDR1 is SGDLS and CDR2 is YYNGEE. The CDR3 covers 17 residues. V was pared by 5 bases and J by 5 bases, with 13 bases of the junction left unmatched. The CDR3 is CASRGREGLIETGELFF. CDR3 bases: TGTGCCAGCAGGGGGCGGGAGGGCCTTATAGAAACCGGGGAGCTGTTTTTT.

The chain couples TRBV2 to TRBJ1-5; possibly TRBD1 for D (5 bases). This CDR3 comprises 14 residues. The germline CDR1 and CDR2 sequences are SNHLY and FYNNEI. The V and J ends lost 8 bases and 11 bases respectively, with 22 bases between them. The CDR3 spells CASSPQQAKMAQHF. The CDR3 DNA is TGTGCCAGCTCCCCGCAACAGGCGAAGATGGCCCAGCATTTT.

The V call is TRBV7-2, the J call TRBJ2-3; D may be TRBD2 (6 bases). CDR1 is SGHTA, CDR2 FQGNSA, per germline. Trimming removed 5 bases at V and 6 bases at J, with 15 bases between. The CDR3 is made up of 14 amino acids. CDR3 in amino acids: CASSVGGSSDTQYF. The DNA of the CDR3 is TGTGCCAGCAGCGTAGGAGGGAGCAGTGATACGCAGTATTTT.